This T cell receptor beta chain emerged from a study of regulatory T cells in long-lasting Graves disease. General study findings and limits: New patients shared about 880 public clonotypes, fewer than the 2,500 to 3,500 shared by persistent patients.

V was clipped by 6 bases and J by 7 bases, with 19 bases between them. Germline assignment: CDR1 LGHNT and CDR2 FRNRAP. This CDR3 is built from 15 residues. As for time point: persistent/refractory GD, antithyroid drugs over 5 years with positive TRAb. The TCR library was made from RNA that had been extracted from PBMCs in TRIzol. The sample holds many counts of this clonotype. Antigen unknown. Libraries of TCR beta came from iRepertoire HTBI primers plus Arm-PCR of CDR3 regions. Via MiXCR, TCRdb re-called the multiplex PCR reads, giving one row per CDR3 protein. This sample has a few hundred thousand distinct CDR3 sequences, with 20% to 25% found just once.

Here the sequenced sample was peripheral blood mononuclear cells (PBMCs), taken when the disease was refractory, from a patient treated with antithyroid drugs. This sequence joins TRBV12-5 and TRBJ1-5; D is possibly TRBD1 (5 bases). The clonotype was recovered from a female donor with Graves disease. DNA for the CDR3: TGTGCTAGTGGCGCCGGGACCCCCTCCAACCAGCCCCAGCATTTT. It translates to CASGAGTPSNQPQHF.